This entry is about one TCR beta chain. The V gene's germline CDR1 is MNHEY and CDR2 SVGAGI. V dropped 4 bases and J dropped 3 bases, with 9 bases sitting between them. CDR3 length equals 13 residues. This sample was included in a study of blood T cell repertoires in COVID-19. Looking at the study overall: Sample material is recorded as cDNA or gDNA derived from T cells, B-cell-depleted T cells, or PBMCs.

Repertoires were generated with immunoSEQ multiplex PCR, while TCRdb's copy carries only in-frame clones and drops some. The table has 95,000 to 150,000 clones, 75% to 85% seen once; the top ten hold 12%. Sequenced sample: peripheral blood. V usage is TRBV6-5 and J usage is TRBJ1-1, with D tentatively TRBD1 (5 bases). The receptor's source is a human donor in a cohort sampled during active COVID-19. The CDR3, as DNA: TGTGCCAGCAGTTTAGTCAGGGACACTGAAGCTTTCTTT. This sequence encodes CASSLVRDTEAFF.